Below are 26 T cell receptor beta chains sequenced from a single sample in a study of blood T cell repertoires in COVID-19. Generated by immunoSEQ multiplex PCR, the TCRdb table keeps only in-frame clones and is missing some. The table lists approximately 210,000 clones, roughly 84% of them singletons. The sequencing input was peripheral blood. The receptors were gathered from an elderly woman with COVID-19, enrolled during active disease.

Concerning this clone itself: This same CDR3 is encoded by further DNA sequences in the sample. The V gene is TRBV7-2, the J gene TRBJ1-5; 7 bases map to TRBD1. This CDR3 region has 15 residues. Germline assignment: CDR1 SGHTA and CDR2 FQGNSA. The ends lost 5 bases at V and 2 bases at J; junction bases unmatched: 6. This CDR3 reads CASSLRQGGNQPQHF. Here the CDR3 DNA reads TGTGCCAGCAGCCTTAGACAGGGAGGCAATCAGCCCCAGCATTTT.

This clone was recorded a few times. The chain is built from TRBV9 and TRBJ1-5; D unclear. The CDR3 length is 14 residues. The germline V gene has CDR1 SGDLS and CDR2 YYNGEE. V was trimmed by 3 bases and J by 6 bases, leaving 13 bases between them. CDR3 sequence (DNA): TGTGCCAGCAGCGGAGGAGCCGGGTTTCAGCCCCAGCATTTT. Translation: CASSGGAGFQPQHF. The variable domain in full, with the rest retrieved from reference TRBV9 and TRBJ1-5, is DSGVTQTPKHLITATGQRVTLRCSPRSGDLSVYWYQQSLDQGLQFLIQYYNGEERAKGNILERFSAQQFPDLHSELNLSSLELGDSALYFCASSGGAGFQPQHFGDGTRLSIL.

The chain uses TRBV20-1 and TRBJ1-1; D is unclear. Per the germline V gene, CDR1 is DFQATT and CDR2 is SNEGSKA (reference sequence). The ends were cut back, 4 bases at V and 1 base at J, with 4 bases in the middle. This CDR3 region has 11 residues. The CDR3 protein is CSANGNTEAFF. The CDR3 DNA reads TGCAGTGCTAACGGGAACACTGAAGCTTTCTTT.

V is TRBV9 and J is TRBJ1-4; no clear D gene. The CDR3 is 14 amino acids. CDR1 SGDLS and CDR2 YYNGEE come from the germline V gene. The V end lost 0 bases, the J end lost 7 bases, and 10 bases lay between the germline ends. The CDR3 sequence is CASSVGPGFEKLFF. CDR3 DNA sequence: TGTGCCAGCAGCGTAGGGCCAGGATTTGAAAAACTGTTTTTT. Supplemented by reference TRBV9 and TRBJ1-4, the full variable domain reads DSGVTQTPKHLITATGQRVTLRCSPRSGDLSVYWYQQSLDQGLQFLIQYYNGEERAKGNILERFSAQQFPDLHSELNLSSLELGDSALYFCASSVGPGFEKLFFGSGTQLSVL.

J is TRBJ1-5 and V is TRBV3-1 (or the pseudogene TRBV3-2); 7 bases line up with TRBD1. Germline lookup yields CDR1 LGHDT and CDR2 YNNKEL (reference sequence). The CDR3 is made up of 16 amino acids. V dropped 4 bases and J dropped 0; count of bases not matched to a gene: 6. In nucleotides, the CDR3 is TGTGCCAGCAGCCCGACAGGGCCTTATAGCAATCAGCCCCAGCATTTT. It encodes CASSPTGPYSNQPQHF.

The V and J genes are TRBV30 and TRBJ1-4, with 7 bases aligning to TRBD1. J gave up 5 bases and V 4 bases, and 4 bases lay outside the gene matches. CDR1 is GTSNPN and CDR2 is SVGIG in the germline V gene (reference sequence). This CDR3 spans 13 amino acids. The DNA of the CDR3 is TGTGCCTGGACCGGGACAGCGAATGAAAAACTGTTTTTT. Its protein is CAWTGTANEKLFF. Combining the CDR3 with reference TRBV30 and TRBJ1-4 gives the whole variable domain SQTIHQWPATLVQPVGSPLSLECTVEGTSNPNLYWYRQAAGRGLQLLFYSVGIGQISSEVPQNLSASRPQDRQFILSSKKLLLSDSGFYLCAWTGTANEKLFFGSGTQLSVL.

The rearrangement links TRBV7-9 to TRBJ1-1; D uncertain. The CDR3 spans 13 residues. V lost 3 bases, J lost 1 base, and 6 bases lay in between. CDR1 SEHNR and CDR2 FQNEAQ come from the germline V gene (reference sequence). CDR3 residues: CASSFSENTEAFF. The CDR3 DNA reads TGTGCCAGCAGCTTCTCAGAGAACACTGAAGCTTTCTTT. Supplemented by reference TRBV7-9 and TRBJ1-1, the full variable domain reads DTGVSQNPRHKITKRGQNVTFRCDPISEHNRLYWYRQTLGQGPEFLTYFQNEAQLEKSRLLSDRFSAERPKGSFSTLEIQRTEQGDSAMYLCASSFSENTEAFFGQGTRLTVV.

Comment on this clone: A read error may produce the germline difference seen at one junction end. The chain has TRBV9 and TRBJ2-1; a possible D gene is TRBD2 (6 bases). The germline CDR1 and CDR2 sequences are SGDLS and YYNGEE. The length of the CDR3 is 16 residues. The CDR3 DNA reads as TGTGCCAGCACCGTAGCTACTGGGGGGAACTACAATGAGCAGTTCTTC. As protein: CASTVATGGNYNEQFF.

This rearrangement joins TRBV6-5 to TRBJ1-2, with a possible D match to TRBD1 (6 bases). V lost 0 bases and J 5 bases, leaving 10 bases between the germline ends. The V gene's germline CDR1 is MNHEY and CDR2 SVGAGI. CDR3 length equals 14 residues. The CDR3 sequence is CASSYSKQGYGYTF. The CDR3 DNA follows: TGTGCCAGCAGTTACTCGAAACAGGGTTATGGCTACACCTTC.

This clone showed up just once. J is TRBJ1-1 and V is TRBV27; a possible D gene is TRBD1 (5 bases). V dropped 0 bases and J dropped 4 bases, with 12 bases sitting between them. CDR3 length: 15 residues. From germline, CDR1 is MNHEY and CDR2 SMNVEV (reference sequence). The DNA for the CDR3 is TGTGCCAGCAGTTTATCTCGGCAGGGCGTCACTGAAGCTTTCTTT. It encodes CASSLSRQGVTEAFF.

The chain recombines TRBV24-1 with TRBJ1-2; 8 bases are a match to TRBD1. The V gene end was trimmed by 9 bases and the J gene end by 5 bases; junction bases not matched to a gene: 16. Germline-derived CDR1 and CDR2 are KGHDR and SFDVKD. There are 16 residues in the CDR3. Here the CDR3 DNA reads TGTGCCACCGCGCATGATGACAGGGGTGGACCTTATGGCTACACCTTC. Its protein is CATAHDDRGGPYGYTF.

This rearrangement joins TRBV19 to TRBJ2-2, with D possibly TRBD2 on 7 matching bases. Germline V gene sequence: CDR1 LNHDA, CDR2 SQIVND (reference sequence). The CDR3 length is 14 residues. Trimming removed 7 bases at V and 4 bases at J, with 13 bases between. The CDR3 sequence is CASMRGGGTGELFF. CDR3 nucleotides: TGTGCCAGTATGAGAGGGGGGGGCACCGGGGAGCTGTTTTTT.

The chain is built from TRBV7-2 and TRBJ1-2; D is perhaps TRBD1 (5 bases). This CDR3 region has 13 residues. The germline V gene encodes CDR1 SGHTA and CDR2 FQGNSA. Trimming pared 4 bases from V and 4 bases from J, leaving 10 bases between. The CDR3 DNA is TGTGCCAGCAGCTCAGGGTTAACCTATGGCTACACCTTC. It translates to CASSSGLTYGYTF. Full variable domain (outside the CDR3, taken from reference TRBV7-2 and TRBJ1-2): GAGVSQSPSNKVTEKGKDVELRCDPISGHTALYWYRQSLGQGLEFLIYFQGNSAPDKSGLPSDRFSAERTGGSVSTLTIQRTQQEDSAVYLCASSSGLTYGYTFGSGTRLTVV.

This chain connects TRBV28 to TRBJ1-6; D not certain. The CDR3 extends over 15 amino acids. The germline CDR1 and CDR2 sequences are MDHEN and SYDVKM. The V and J ends lost 7 bases and 6 bases respectively, with 16 bases between them. The CDR3 reads CASTLRVRSNSPLHF. CDR3 coding DNA: TGTGCCAGCACCTTGAGGGTAAGATCTAATTCACCCCTCCACTTT.

This clone came up a few times. This chain uses TRBV10-3 with TRBJ1-5; unclear D gene. V was clipped by 0 bases and J by 0 bases, with 6 bases between them. The CDR3 runs to 15 residues. The germline CDR1 and CDR2 sequences are ENHRY and SYGVKD. The DNA of the CDR3 is TGTGCCATCAGTGAGTCTACAATTAGCAATCAGCCCCAGCATTTT. Translated: CAISESTISNQPQHF.

The chain employs TRBV4-2 and TRBJ2-3; 8 nucleotides line up with TRBD2. Germline loops: CDR1 LGHNA, CDR2 YNFKEQ. With 0 bases clipped from V and 5 bases from J, the junction kept 7 bases outside the gene matches. The CDR3 is made up of 16 amino acids. For the CDR3, the DNA is TGTGCCAGCAGCCAAGAAGGCGGGGGGCAGGGAGATACGCAGTATTTT. Residues: CASSQEGGGQGDTQYF.

The chain recombines TRBV5-5 with TRBJ2-7, with a weak D call TRBD1 (6 bases). The germline CDR1 and CDR2 sequences are SGHKS and YYEKEE (reference sequence). The CDR3 contains 14 residues. Trimming pared 4 bases from V and 3 bases from J, leaving 14 bases between. This CDR3 reads CASSPTLQGYEQYV. The DNA for the CDR3 is TGTGCCAGCAGCCCCACGTTACAGGGCTACGAGCAGTACGTC.

This chain links TRBV7-9 with TRBJ2-1, with 9 bases aligning to TRBD2. The germline CDR1 and CDR2 sequences are SEHNR and FQNEAQ (reference sequence). The CDR3 has 16 amino acids. Germline trimming cut 6 bases from V and 15 bases from J; bases unmatched to any gene: 21. The CDR3 DNA follows: TGTGCCAGCAGTATCCCCCGGGGCCTTAGCGGGGGCCGGGGGTTCTTC. This encodes CASSIPRGLSGGRGFF.

In DNA form, the CDR3 reads TGTGCCATCAGGCGATCGACGGACAGCTATGGCTACACCTTC. It is translated as CAIRRSTDSYGYTF. V usage is TRBV10-3 and J usage is TRBJ1-2; tentatively, D is TRBD1 (6 bases). Trimming removed 6 bases from V and 4 bases from J, with 15 bases in between. This CDR3 region has 14 residues. Germline V gene lookup returns CDR1 ENHRY and CDR2 SYGVKD.

The rearrangement uses TRBV5-4 and TRBJ2-1; 7 bases are a match to TRBD1. CDR3 size: 16 residues. Per the germline V gene, CDR1 is SGHNT and CDR2 is YYREEE (reference sequence). V dropped 0 bases and J dropped 2; count of bases not matched to a gene: 5. The CDR3 sequence is CASSLAFDRAYNEQFF. CDR3 bases: TGTGCCAGCAGCTTGGCCTTCGACAGGGCCTACAATGAGCAGTTCTTC. Full variable domain (rest looked up from reference TRBV5-4 and TRBJ2-1): ETGVTQSPTHLIKTRGQQVTLRCSSQSGHNTVSWYQQALGQGPQFIFQYYREEENGRGNFPPRFSGLQFPNYSSELNVNALELDDSALYLCASSLAFDRAYNEQFFGPGTRLTVL.

This chain uses TRBV5-1 with TRBJ1-2; D may be TRBD1 (5 bases). The germline V gene encodes CDR1 SGHRS and CDR2 YFSETQ. Trimming cost V 0 bases and J 0 bases, with 9 bases left between them. CDR3 length: 15 residues. CDR3 nucleotide sequence: TGCGCCAGCAGCTTGGGACAGTCAGCTAACTATGGCTACACCTTC. Its translation: CASSLGQSANYGYTF.

J is TRBJ2-2 and V is TRBV10-3; D remains unclear. V lost 10 bases to trimming and J lost 0 bases, with 6 bases between them. The CDR3 contains 12 residues. Germline V gene data show CDR1 as ENHRY and CDR2 as SYGVKD. The CDR3 sequence: CATGSNTGELFF. CDR3 bases: TGTGCCACCGGGTCGAACACCGGGGAGCTGTTTTTT.

This chain links TRBV3-1 (or the pseudogene TRBV3-2) with TRBJ1-6; TRBD1 might be the D (6 bases). V was pared by 7 bases and J by 7 bases, with 14 bases between. The CDR3 runs 14 residues. The germline V gene encodes CDR1 LGHDT and CDR2 YNNKEL (reference sequence). The CDR3 is CASNPSGGNSPLHF. The CDR3 region has the DNA TGTGCCAGCAACCCTAGTGGGGGCAATTCACCCCTCCACTTT.

The CDR3 bases are TGTGCCAGCAGCCAAGATACTAGCGGGGGGGCGAACACCGGGGAGCTGTTTTTT. Residues: CASSQDTSGGANTGELFF. The rearrangement joins TRBV4-2 to TRBJ2-2, with 13 bases lining up with TRBD2. Germline V lookup: CDR1 LGHNA, CDR2 YNFKEQ. J lost 0 bases, V lost 0 bases, and 1 base had no gene match. The CDR3 extends over 18 amino acids.

CDR3 residues: CASSPQAGSSYNEQFF. The CDR3 nucleotides read TGTGCCAGCAGCCCCCAGGCGGGCAGCTCCTACAATGAGCAGTTCTTC. This sequence joins TRBV7-2 and TRBJ2-1, with D possibly being TRBD2 (5 bases). This CDR3 comprises 16 residues. Trimming pared 5 bases from V and 0 bases from J, leaving 14 bases between. Germline V gene data show CDR1 as SGHTA and CDR2 as FQGNSA.

This clone has just one count. V and J are TRBV10-2 and TRBJ2-1, with TRBD2 matching 10 bases. The CDR3 runs to 16 residues. Germline V gene lookup returns CDR1 WSHSY and CDR2 SAAADI. Trimming cost V 5 bases and J 1 base; bases outside gene matches: 5. CDR3 residues: CASSTPSGGSYNEQFF. The DNA of the CDR3 is TGCGCCAGCAGTACTCCTAGCGGGGGTTCCTACAATGAGCAGTTCTTC.